This T cell receptor beta chain was documented in a study of T-cell reconstitution after alpha-beta-depleted transplantation in children. The CDR3 contains 16 residues. The germline CDR1 and CDR2 sequences are KGHSH and LQKENI. V lost 0 bases and J 3 bases, leaving 14 bases between the germline ends. Unique molecular identifiers tagged the TCRbeta library. TCRdb analysed the PCR reads with MiXCR anew, one entry per CDR3 protein. Of approximately 390,000 distinct CDR3 sequences in the sample, about a tenth are singletons; the top ten hold roughly 5.5%. The chain employs TRBV18 and TRBJ1-2; D is ambiguous. Specimen: PBMCs from the stem cell graft donor, collected from the stem cell graft. The sequence came from a human donor who donated a stem cell graft to a child with acute myeloid leukemia. The CDR3 bases are TGTGCCAGCTCACCACCTCCGGGGATCCGGGACTATGGCTACACCTTC. Translated: CASSPPPGIRDYGYTF.